This T cell receptor (beta chain) was profiled in a study of cytomegalovirus exposure and HLA in healthy donors. Overall study context: HLA-typed donors were the source of about 85 million unique TCRs held in an early data release. General study results and limits: High sensitivity and specificity were reportedly achieved when the classifier diagnosed cytomegalovirus status.

The V gene's germline CDR1 is MNHEY and CDR2 SVGAGI. Germline trimming cut 6 bases from V and 7 bases from J; bases unmatched to any gene: 10. This CDR3 has 15 residues. In the case of this clone: Its antigen is still unknown.

Primers: 60 Vbeta forward and 13 Jbeta reverse. Profiled with immunoSEQ multiplex PCR; TCRdb holds only in-frame clones, not every one. Its table records tens of thousands of clones. The V gene is TRBV6-5, the J gene TRBJ1-5, with TRBD1 identical over 9 bases. This receptor was taken from a man between 45 and 60 years old in good health and CMV-seropositive. Sequencing was carried out using PBMCs. CDR3: CASRRTGVIGQPQHF. The CDR3 coding sequence is TGTGCCAGCAGGCGGACAGGGGTTATTGGGCAGCCCCAGCATTTT.